The rows below give T cell receptor beta chains drawn from one sample of a study of breast tumors, draining lymph nodes, adjacent tissues. TCRdb independently ran MiXCR on the multiplex PCR reads; one entry per CDR3 protein. The sample carries about 89,000 distinct CDR3 sequences, around 30% recorded once. Material: axillary lymph node tissue. All receptors come from a female donor with breast cancer. Some clones in this sample may be carry-over from other donors' samples. The CDR3 runs from the conserved cysteine through the conserved F or W. A D gene is named only where the DNA matches it firmly. Rows may omit the clone size; those that give it use once, few, many or a size class.

d_call j_call clone_size v_call cdr3_nt cdr3_aa
- TRBJ2-7 - TRBV5-1 TGCGCCGGCAGCTTGGCAGGGGCCACTACCTACGAGCAGTACTTC CAGSLAGATTYEQYF
TRBD2 TRBJ2-2 - TRBV20-1 TGCAGTGCGCTAGCGGGAGGGCCGGACACCGGGGAGCTGTTTTTT CSALAGGPDTGELFF
TRBD1 TRBJ1-6 - TRBV5-1 TGCGCCAGCAGTCAGGCCGGGACAGGGGAGCCACCCCTCCACTTT CASSQAGTGEPPLHF
- TRBJ2-5 many TRBV6-6 TGTGCCAGCAGTTACTATGGCGAGACCCAGTACTTC CASSYYGETQYF
- TRBJ2-2 many TRBV5-1 TGCGCCAGCAGAGGGGGGACCGGGGAGCTGTTTTTT CASRGGTGELFF
TRBD1 TRBJ1-2 - TRBV10-3 TGTGCCATCAGTGGGACAGGGGATGGCGGCTACACCTTC CAISGTGDGGYTF
- TRBJ1-2 many TRBV19 TGTGCCAACGACCGACAGGCTAACTATGGCTACACCTTC CANDRQANYGYTF
- TRBJ1-1 - TRBV20-1 TGCAGTGCTTTAGTGGGGGGGTTTGAAGCTTTCTTT CSALVGGFEAFF
- TRBJ1-3 many TRBV2 TGTGCCAGCAGCGCCCGGAGGGACTATTACTCTGGAAACACCATATATTTT CASSARRDYYSGNTIYF
- TRBJ2-7 many TRBV11-2 TGTGCCAGCAGCTTAGGGAAAACCTACGAGCAGTACTTC CASSLGKTYEQYF
TRBD2 TRBJ2-1 - TRBV7-2 TGTGCCAGCAGCTTAACTAGCGGACCCTACAATGAGCAGTTCTTC CASSLTSGPYNEQFF
- TRBJ2-1 many TRBV29-1 TGCAGCGAGTCACGGGGGGCGAACGATGAGCAGTTCTTC CSESRGANDEQFF
- TRBJ1-1 many TRBV7-2 TGTGCCAGCAGCCAAGGGGTCCGGACTGAAGCTTTCTTT CASSQGVRTEAFF
- TRBJ1-2 many TRBV7-2 TGTGCCAGCAGCTTAGATGGGGACACGCCGGGAGGCTACACCTTC CASSLDGDTPGGYTF
TRBD1 TRBJ2-1 - TRBV24-1 TGTGCCACCAGTGAGACAGGGTTACAGTCCTACAATGAGCAGTTCTTC CATSETGLQSYNEQFF
- TRBJ2-5 many TRBV29-1 TGCAGCGTTGTCAGGACGTCAATCCAAGAGACCCAGTACTTC CSVVRTSIQETQYF
TRBD1 TRBJ1-6 many TRBV27 TGTGCCAGCAAGGAGGTTCCCGACAGGGGAGGTTCACCCCTCCACTTT CASKEVPDRGGSPLHF
- TRBJ2-7 many TRBV18 TGTGCCAGCTCACCGGAGGGTTACGAGCAGTACTTC CASSPEGYEQYF
- TRBJ2-1 - TRBV12-3/TRBV12-4 TGCGCCAGCAGTCGACATGGCTCCTACAATGAGCAGTTCTTC CASSRHGSYNEQFF
- TRBJ2-3 many TRBV6-1 TGTGCCGCCAATCGGTCCCCCTATACGCGTGAAGATACGCAGTATTTT CAANRSPYTREDTQYF
TRBD2 TRBJ2-7 many TRBV5-4 TGTGCCAGCAGCCGGGGGACTAGTTCATACGAGCAGTACTTC CASSRGTSSYEQYF
TRBD1 TRBJ1-3 many TRBV7-2 TGTGCCAGCAGCCCCGGACAGGGTGTATATTTT CASSPGQGVYF
TRBD2 TRBJ2-7 many TRBV7-2 TGTGCCAGCGCTTCACTAGCGGGATTGTACGAGCAGTACTTC CASASLAGLYEQYF
- TRBJ1-4 - TRBV5-1 TGCGCCAGCAGCTTGGTACGGTTCTCTTCAGCAACTAATGAAAAACTGTTTTTT CASSLVRFSSATNEKLFF
TRBD2 TRBJ2-1 many TRBV7-3 TGTGCCAGCAGCTTGACTAGCGGGGCCAACAATGAGCAGTTCTTC CASSLTSGANNEQFF
- TRBJ2-7 many TRBV7-8 TGTGCCAGCAGCTCTCCTTGGGACTCCAACTACGAGCAGTACTTC CASSSPWDSNYEQYF
- TRBJ2-2 many TRBV4-3 TGCGCCAGCAGCCAAGAACTCCTAGGCGGGGAGCTGTTTTTT CASSQELLGGELFF
- TRBJ2-5 many TRBV7-3 TGTGCCAGCAGCTTAAGTTCTCAAGAGACCCAGTACTTC CASSLSSQETQYF
- TRBJ2-2 many TRBV7-2 TGTGCCAGCAGCTTGGGAGTCGGGGAGCTGTTTTTT CASSLGVGELFF
TRBD2 TRBJ2-1 - TRBV4-1 TGCGCCAGCAGTCTAGCCCAGTCTTCGACTAGCAGCGATGAGCAGTTCTTC CASSLAQSSTSSDEQFF
- TRBJ2-2 - TRBV6-2/TRBV6-3 TGTGCCAGCAGTCACTTCGAGGCCGGGGAGCTGTTTTTT CASSHFEAGELFF
- TRBJ2-7 many TRBV9 TGTGCCAGGGGGCAGAGGGACGACTCCTACGAGCAGTCCTTC CARGQRDDSYEQSF
- TRBJ1-2 - TRBV11-2 TGTGCCAGCAGCTTACGGGCCGGGGCTAGCGGGCCCACTAACTATGGCTACACCTTC CASSLRAGASGPTNYGYTF
- TRBJ1-2 many TRBV5-8 TGTGCCAGCAGCTCTGGTTTTCGGGACACAGGGGGCTACACCTTC CASSSGFRDTGGYTF
- TRBJ1-3 many TRBV30 TGTGCCTGGAGTGTGGGGACAACGCCTGGAAACACCATATATTTT CAWSVGTTPGNTIYF
TRBD1 TRBJ2-3 - TRBV10-3 TGTGCCATCAGTGGCAGGGACAGCGCCACAGATACGCAGTATTTT CAISGRDSATDTQYF
TRBD1 TRBJ2-3 many TRBV24-1 TGTGCCACCAGTGATTTCCCGGGACAGGGCACAGATACGCAGTATTTT CATSDFPGQGTDTQYF
- TRBJ2-2 many TRBV19 TGTGCCAGTAGACAGACAGGGGAGGGCGGGGAGCTGTTTTTT CASRQTGEGGELFF
TRBD2 TRBJ2-1 many TRBV7-2 TGTGCCAGCAGCTTAGCTCTAGCGGGGGGCAACAATGAGCAGTTCTTC CASSLALAGGNNEQFF
- TRBJ2-5 many TRBV20-1 TGCAGTGCTGGGGGGGGGGCGAGGGTTCGAGAGACCCAGTACTTC CSAGGGARVRETQYF
- TRBJ2-7 many TRBV20-1 TGCAGTGCTAGATTAGGTGGGCGCAATTACGAGCAGTACTTC CSARLGGRNYEQYF
- TRBJ2-1 - TRBV7-7 TGTGCTAGCAGCTTAGGACAGAGCTCCTACAATGAGCAGCTCTTC CASSLGQSSYNEQLF
- TRBJ2-2 many TRBV19 TGTGCCAGTAGTAGATTGGGGGAAGGGCCGGTCGGGGAGCTGTTTTTT CASSRLGEGPVGELFF
- TRBJ2-1 many TRBV3-2 TGTGCCAGCAGCCAAGATAAGGCGGAGTGGGACTACAATGAGCAGTTCTTC CASSQDKAEWDYNEQFF
TRBD2 TRBJ2-3 few TRBV10-1 TGCGCCAGCAGTGAGTCTAGCGGGAGGTCGGATACGCAGTATTTT CASSESSGRSDTQYF
TRBD1 TRBJ2-5 many TRBV11-2 TGTGCCAGCAGCTACGGGACAGAAGAGACCCAGTACTTC CASSYGTEETQYF
- TRBJ1-2 many TRBV12-3/TRBV12-4 TGTGCCAGCAGTTTAGCGCGAGGAAAAGCCTATGGCTACACCTTC CASSLARGKAYGYTF
TRBD2 TRBJ2-7 many TRBV20-1 TGCAGTGCCCCGTGGACTAGCGGGTACGAGCAGTACTTC CSAPWTSGYEQYF
TRBD2 TRBJ2-3 few TRBV5-4 TGTGCCAGCAGCTTGGGGACTAGTGGGGCAGATACGCAGTATTTT CASSLGTSGADTQYF
- TRBJ2-1 many TRBV20-1 TGCAGCGACCCACTGAGGCACAATGAGCAGTTCTTC CSDPLRHNEQFF
TRBD2 TRBJ2-2 few TRBV5-6 TGTGCCAGCAGCCCGTTGGGACCGGGGGGGACCGGGGAGCTGTTTTTT CASSPLGPGGTGELFF
TRBD1 TRBJ2-7 many TRBV7-2 TGTGCCAGCAGCTCGACAGGGGGCGCCTACGAGCAGTACTTC CASSSTGGAYEQYF
- TRBJ2-1 many TRBV7-2 TGTGCCAGCAGCACCTTGGGGACTCGGACCCTCGGTGAGCAGTTCTTC CASSTLGTRTLGEQFF
- TRBJ2-5 - TRBV9 TGTGCCAGCAGCTTGAGCCGGGAGACCCAGTACTTC CASSLSRETQYF
- TRBJ2-3 few TRBV11-3 TGTGCCAGCAGCTTAGAGTTGGGCCCGGGCCGCTGGCTAGGCCCCACAGATACGCAGTATTTT CASSLELGPGRWLGPTDTQYF
- TRBJ1-1 - TRBV6-6 TGTGCCAGCACCCCGTCGGGGGTGAACACTGAAGCTTTCTTT CASTPSGVNTEAFF
TRBD1 TRBJ2-7 many TRBV5-1 TGCGCCAGCAGCGCTGGACAGGCCAAGGGGCAGTACTTC CASSAGQAKGQYF
- TRBJ1-1 few TRBV7-6 TGTGCCAGCAGCCGCACGGGCGGCACTGAAGCTTTCTTT CASSRTGGTEAFF